The next 11 T cell receptor beta chains were all read from a single sample in a study of shared clonotypes between healthy human individuals. Generated by immunoSEQ multiplex PCR, the TCRdb table keeps only in-frame clones and is missing some. The sample yields 550,000 to 850,000 clones, approximately 72% seen once. Sequencing input: memory CD4+ T cells sorted from blood. Subset here: CD45RA-negative fraction. These receptors originate from a woman in her thirties in good health.

This clone was observed a handful of times. One end of the junction varies from germline; a read error may be responsible. The rearrangement joins TRBV5-1 to TRBJ2-1; D is possibly TRBD1 (5 bases). Germline CDR1 SGHRS, CDR2 YFSETQ. The CDR3 length is 15 residues. The CDR3 DNA reads as TGCGCCAGCAGTTTGGACACCCCGACCTACAATGAGCAGTTCTTC. Protein: CASSLDTPTYNEQFF.

This sequence joins TRBV28 and TRBJ1-4; TRBD1 might be the D (5 bases). Germline V gene lookup returns CDR1 MDHEN and CDR2 SYDVKM. This CDR3 region has 15 residues. V shed 4 bases and J shed 7 bases, with 16 bases lying between them. The CDR3 region has the DNA TGTGCCAGCAGTTACCGGGGACCATGGGGTGAAAAACTGTTTTTT. Translation gives CASSYRGPWGEKLFF.

This clone was recorded once. V and J are TRBV11-2 and TRBJ1-1; D may be TRBD1 (6 bases). The germline CDR1 and CDR2 sequences are SGHAT and FQNNGV. There are 13 residues in the CDR3. Trimming removed 2 bases at V and 5 bases at J, with 9 bases between. The CDR3 region is CASSLLGGTEAFF. The CDR3 DNA reads TGTGCCAGCAGCTTACTAGGGGGGACTGAAGCTTTCTTT. Variable domain in full (rest from reference TRBV11-2 and TRBJ1-1): EAGVAQSPRYKIIEKRQSVAFWCNPISGHATLYWYQQILGQGPKLLIQFQNNGVVDDSQLPKDRFSAERLKGVDSTLKIQPAKLEDSAVYLCASSLLGGTEAFFGQGTRLTVV.

The chain employs TRBV4-1 and TRBJ2-5; D perhaps matches TRBD1 (5 bases). V was trimmed by 1 base and J by 3 bases, leaving 15 bases between them. This CDR3 is 16 amino acids long. CDR1 is MGHRA and CDR2 is YSYEKL in the germline V gene. CDR3 sequence (DNA): TGCGCCAGCAGCCAAGTGGGGCGGTCGGATGAAGAGACCCAGTACTTC. Protein product: CASSQVGRSDEETQYF.

The gene calls are TRBV4-1 and TRBJ1-1, with D unclear. CDR1 is MGHRA and CDR2 is YSYEKL in the germline V gene. The CDR3 is 13 residues long. V was cut by 5 bases and J by 4 bases, with 11 bases left in between. CDR3 DNA sequence: TGCGCCAGCAGCGGGCTCAGGAGCACTGAAGCTTTCTTT. Residues: CASSGLRSTEAFF.

This clone was counted between two and nine times. This chain joins TRBV6-6 and TRBJ2-6; D might be TRBD1 or TRBD2, each matching 5 bases. CDR3 length equals 15 residues. Per germline, CDR1 MNHNY and CDR2 SVGAGI (reference sequence). The V end lost 6 bases, the J end lost 2 bases, and 11 bases lay between the germline ends. CDR3 DNA sequence: TGTGCCAGCAGCGACAGAGGGCCTGGGGCCAACGTCCTGACTTTC. This encodes CASSDRGPGANVLTF.

The chain joins TRBV19 to TRBJ2-1, with a possible D match to TRBD2 (5 bases). Germline V gene lookup returns CDR1 LNHDA and CDR2 SQIVND (reference sequence). V was shortened by 3 bases and J by 0 bases, with 9 bases between the two germline ends. This CDR3 has 15 amino acids. CDR3 DNA: TGTGCCAGTAGTATCCAGGCGGGCTCCTACAATGAGCAGTTCTTC. It yields the protein CASSIQAGSYNEQFF.

V gene TRBV18 combines with J gene TRBJ1-3; no definite D call. Trimming removed 1 base from V and 0 bases from J, with 19 bases in between. Germline CDR1 and CDR2: KGHSH and LQKENI. The CDR3 extends over 19 amino acids. The CDR3 sequence: CASSPREPTGGVSGNTIYF. The CDR3 DNA is TGTGCCAGCTCACCACGGGAACCTACGGGCGGGGTCTCTGGAAACACCATATATTTT.

This chain links TRBV6-5 with TRBJ2-1, with 10 bases matching TRBD1. V shed 6 bases, J shed 7 bases, and the junction held 9 bases outside the gene matches. This CDR3 is 15 amino acids long. Germline CDR1 is MNHEY and CDR2 is SVGAGI. This chain's CDR3 is CASRPDRGLGNEQFF. CDR3 in DNA: TGTGCCAGCAGACCTGACAGGGGGCTGGGGAATGAGCAGTTCTTC.

The table lists this clone with a few counts. The sample has other DNA sequences that encode this CDR3 too. V gene TRBV19 combines with J gene TRBJ2-7, with TRBD2 as a possible D gene (5 bases). From germline, CDR1 is LNHDA and CDR2 SQIVND (reference sequence). The CDR3 covers 14 residues. Trimming took off 3 bases at V and 1 base at J, with 10 bases between the two ends. CDR3 coding DNA: TGTGCCAGTAGTATCTTACTAGGGTCCTACGAGCAGTACTTC. Residues: CASSILLGSYEQYF.

This clone came up once. The J gene is TRBJ1-1, the V gene TRBV9; D is possibly TRBD1 (5 bases). The CDR3 spans 14 residues. In germline, CDR1 is SGDLS, CDR2 YYNGEE. Trimming shortened V by 4 bases and J by 0 bases, and 10 bases separated the two germline ends. This chain's CDR3 is CASSFGGVNTEAFF. DNA for the CDR3: TGTGCCAGCAGCTTTGGGGGGGTGAACACTGAAGCTTTCTTT.